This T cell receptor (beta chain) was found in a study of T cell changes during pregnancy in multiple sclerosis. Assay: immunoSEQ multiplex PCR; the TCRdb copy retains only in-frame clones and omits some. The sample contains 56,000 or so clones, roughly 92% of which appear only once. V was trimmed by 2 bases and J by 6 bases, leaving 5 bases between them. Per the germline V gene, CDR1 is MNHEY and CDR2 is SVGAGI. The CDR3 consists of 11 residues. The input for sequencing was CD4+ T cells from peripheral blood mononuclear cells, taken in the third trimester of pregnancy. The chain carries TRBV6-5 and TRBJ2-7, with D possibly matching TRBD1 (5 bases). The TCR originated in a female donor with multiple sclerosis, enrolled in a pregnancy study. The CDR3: CASSYRGEQYF. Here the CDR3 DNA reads TGTGCCAGCAGTTACAGGGGCGAGCAGTACTTC.